This record concerns one T cell receptor (beta chain) sequence. This clone was observed once. It lacks a known antigen. Base qualities are not recorded, but no much larger clone differs from it by a single base. This record comes from a study of blood T cell repertoires in COVID-19 (dated by TCRdb to 2020 to 2022). Some background on the complete study: The collaborator samples originated in the United States, Italy and Spain and spanned the acute and convalescent phases of COVID-19. The repertoires were released in a freely available public database meant as a resource for research on the immune response to SARS-CoV-2. The dataset comprised deeply sampled blood TCRbeta repertoires from subjects exposed to, actively infected with, or recovered from COVID-19. Sample metadata almost always included a de-identified subject ID, COVID-19 status, age in years and sex. The material from the prospective study consisted of cDNA or gDNA derived from T cells, B-cell-depleted T cells, or PBMCs. Samples were obtained from the ongoing ImmuneRACE study (first 160 participants) and from over a thousand subjects provided by 6 global collaborators. HLA class I and class II types, where available, came from metadata supplied by the sample provider rather than from assay-based typing. What the authors observed across the whole study: The quantity of clinical and demographic metadata differed by source and by participant and was supplied without curation.

Whole blood was collected in K2EDTA tubes by collaborating institutions according to the institutions' own protocols. For TCRbeta analysis, collaborators shipped samples as frozen whole blood, isolated PBMCs, or DNA extracted from either of those sample types. TCRbeta CDR3 regions were amplified from genomic DNA using the immunoSEQ Assay, a bias-controlled multiplex PCR. Per the source publication's procedure: Within the assay, amplification of reference gene primers was used to estimate how many nucleated cells each sample contained. To quantify the absolute abundance of each unique TCRbeta CDR3 rearrangement, sequence reads were collapsed and filtered. For each sample, productive Simpson clonality was calculated as the square root of Simpson's diversity index across productive rearrangements. TCRdb provides this immuneACCESS table in a form limited to in-frame rearrangements. Some clones are lacking; in checked studies, under half of them reflect an unresolved V gene, and why the rest are absent is not known. The V and J calls and the clone size are those of that table, but D and trimming were determined from the DNA. Counted in this sample were some 48,000 clones; over 75% of them appeared once. 5.9% of the sample belongs to the ten largest clones.

The germline V and J ends show losses of 1 base and 1 base respectively, and no gene match explains 1 base of the junction. The germline V gene (reference sequence) yields LGHDT for CDR1 and YNNKEL for CDR2. The CDR3 numbers 15 residues from cysteine through phenylalanine. Here the CDR3 DNA is all that survives: 45 bases in frame from base 1. This clonotype was sampled from a woman aged 55-69 years with acute or convalescent COVID-19. Sequenced material: peripheral blood. The sequence is built from TRBV3-1 (or the pseudogene TRBV3-2) and TRBJ2-3, with 8 bases aligning to TRBD2. The sequence in DNA is TGTGCCAGCAGCCAAGTAGCGGGGCGCACAGATACGCAGTATTTT. Its coded protein is CASSQVAGRTDTQYF.